The sample holds a few counts of the clone carrying this TCR beta chain. No antigen is known for it. The data were obtained in a study of T cells in Graves' hyperthyroidism and ophthalmopathy. Findings and caveats of the study: Blood also contained most expanded thyroid clonotypes above 0.001.

Amplified TCR beta CDR3 regions came from RNA transcripts. First-round RT-PCR of the TCR CDR3 relied on the HTBI primer set. TCRdb re-called the multiplex PCR reads through MiXCR, storing one row per CDR3 protein. The table has approximately 370,000 distinct CDR3 sequences, about a sixth seen once. V lost 5 bases to trimming and J lost 2 bases, with 19 bases between them. CDR3 length: 16 amino acids. Looked up from germline, CDR1 is SEHNR and CDR2 is FQNEAQ (reference sequence). The clonotype comes from a woman in her 30s with Graves' hyperthyroidism that later progressed to Graves' ophthalmopathy. Sequencing used blood. This chain links TRBV7-9 with TRBJ2-7; D not resolved. The CDR3 coding sequence is TGTGCCAGCAGCCCTCCGACCTCAGCAAACCCCTACGAGCAGTACTTC. Its translation: CASSPPTSANPYEQYF.